The 21 T cell receptor beta chains reported below all come from one sample, sequenced in a study of blood T cell repertoires in COVID-19 (dated by TCRdb to 2018 to 2021). The library came from the immunoSEQ multiplex PCR assay. The source is immuneACCESS, and TCRdb retained only in-frame sequences with V and J called. Part of the clones is not carried over; for the studies checked, unresolved V genes explain less than half of this, and the remainder is unexplained. The sample table holds fewer than 200,000 clones, of which approximately 86% were seen once. Jointly, the top ten make up around 9.8% of the sample. Sequencing used peripheral blood. These receptors originate from a woman older than 75 with acute or convalescent COVID-19.

J is TRBJ2-3 and V is TRBV9; D might be TRBD2 (6 bases). The length of the CDR3 is 15 residues. V shed 4 bases and J shed 0 bases, with 12 bases lying between them. From germline, CDR1 is SGDLS and CDR2 YYNGEE. CDR3 region: CASSNGGYSTDTQYF. CDR3 DNA sequence: TGTGCCAGCAGCAACGGGGGTTACAGCACAGATACGCAGTATTTT.

V usage is TRBV7-9 and J usage is TRBJ2-3; 8 positions agree with TRBD2. Germline V gene data show CDR1 as SEHNR and CDR2 as FQNEAQ (reference sequence). V lost 1 base, J lost 6 bases, and 9 bases stayed unmatched. CDR3 length equals 16 residues. In DNA form, the CDR3 reads TGTGCCAGCAGCTTAGGGATCGGGGGGGAAGGGGATACGCAGTATTTT. This translates into CASSLGIGGEGDTQYF.

This clone was recorded only once. The chain joins TRBV5-4 to TRBJ1-2, with D tentatively TRBD1 (5 bases). CDR3 size: 13 residues. V lost 1 base to trimming and J lost 3 bases, with 7 bases between them. CDR1 and CDR2 from the germline V gene are SGHNT and YYREEE (reference sequence). The CDR3 sequence is CASSLQGDYGYTF. The CDR3 nucleotides read TGTGCCAGCAGCTTGCAAGGGGACTATGGCTACACCTTC.

The chain employs TRBV7-2 and TRBJ2-5; TRBD2 matches 15 bases. Germline CDR1 and CDR2: SGHTA and FQGNSA. The V segment lost 6 bases and the J segment 5 bases; nucleotides outside the gene matches: 7. This CDR3 is built from 16 residues. The CDR3 protein is CASSSSGTSGRETQYF. Here the CDR3 DNA reads TGTGCCAGCAGTTCCTCCGGGACTAGCGGGAGGGAGACCCAGTACTTC.

This sequence joins TRBV25-1 and TRBJ1-2; 7 bases map to TRBD1. The CDR3 loop spans 14 amino acids. J was trimmed by 4 bases and V by 3 bases; bases with no gene match: 5. The germline V gene encodes CDR1 MGHDK and CDR2 SYGVNS. The CDR3 sequence is CASSEEQGLYGYTF. CDR3 sequence (DNA): TGTGCCAGCAGTGAGGAACAGGGGCTCTATGGCTACACCTTC.

The chain has TRBV5-1 and TRBJ1-1; TRBD1 matches at 8 bases. The V gene's germline CDR1 is SGHRS and CDR2 YFSETQ. CDR3 length equals 14 residues. V gave up 5 bases and J gave up 1 base; unmatched junction bases: 4. The CDR3 loop reads CASRPGQGNTEAFF. In nucleotides, the CDR3 is TGCGCCAGCAGGCCCGGACAGGGGAACACTGAAGCTTTCTTT.

This clone was counted once. The V and J genes are TRBV24-1 and TRBJ2-7, with D perhaps TRBD2 (6 bases). The germline V and J ends were trimmed by 5 bases and 9 bases, with 13 bases remaining between them. Germline V lookup: CDR1 KGHDR, CDR2 SFDVKD. There are 12 residues in the CDR3. The chain's CDR3 is CATSGGGLLQYF. The CDR3 DNA sequence: TGTGCCACCAGTGGTGGGGGGTTGCTGCAGTACTTC.

The chain is built from TRBV7-9 and TRBJ1-1, with 8 nucleotides matching TRBD1. Germline lookup yields CDR1 SEHNR and CDR2 FQNEAQ (reference sequence). After removal of 4 bases from V and 1 base from J, the junction contained 2 bases not matched to a gene. The CDR3 is 14 amino acids. The CDR3 DNA is TGTGCCAGCAGCTGGGACAGGACGAACACTGAAGCTTTCTTT. Translation gives CASSWDRTNTEAFF. Full variable domain (remainder filled in from reference TRBV7-9 and TRBJ1-1): DTGVSQNPRHKITKRGQNVTFRCDPISEHNRLYWYRQTLGQGPEFLTYFQNEAQLEKSRLLSDRFSAERPKGSFSTLEIQRTEQGDSAMYLCASSWDRTNTEAFFGQGTRLTVV.

This chain links TRBV7-7 with TRBJ2-2, with a tentative D call TRBD2 (7 bases). The CDR3 covers 13 residues. Germline V CDR1 and CDR2: SSHAT, FNYEAQ (reference sequence). V dropped 8 bases and J dropped 5 bases, with 12 bases sitting between them. The CDR3 sequence: CASGGGATGELFF. The DNA of the CDR3 is TGTGCCAGCGGGGGGGGCGCGACCGGGGAGCTGTTTTTT.

The J gene is TRBJ2-1, the V gene TRBV27; D unresolved. CDR3 length: 12 amino acids. The V end was cut by 5 bases, the J end by 10 bases, with 12 bases between. Germline V gives CDR1 MNHEY, CDR2 SMNVEV (reference sequence). The CDR3 DNA follows: TGTGCCAGCAGTCCCGGCGCGGTAGAGCAGTTCTTC. It specifies CASSPGAVEQFF.

This rearrangement joins TRBV5-4 to TRBJ2-7, with 8 bases matching TRBD1. The CDR3 has 13 amino acids. J gave up 7 bases and V 1 base, and 4 bases lay outside the gene matches. From germline, CDR1 is SGHNT and CDR2 YYREEE (reference sequence). The CDR3, as DNA: TGTGCCAGCAGCTTGCAGGGGGCGAGGGAGCAGTACTTC. Residues: CASSLQGAREQYF.

CDR3 sequence (DNA): TGTGCCAGCAGTCAACCCAGAAGTTATGGCTACACCTTC. This sequence encodes CASSQPRSYGYTF. The chain recombines TRBV2 with TRBJ1-2, with unresolved D. With 5 bases removed from V and 5 bases from J, the gap between germline ends came to 12 bases. The CDR3 spans 13 residues. Germline CDR1 reads SNHLY; CDR2 reads FYNNEI.

This rearrangement joins TRBV4-3 to TRBJ2-5; D is undetermined. This CDR3 contains 15 residues. CDR1 and CDR2 (germline): LGHNA, YSLEER. The V end lost 1 base, the J end lost 2 bases, and 11 bases lay between the germline ends. For the CDR3, the DNA is TGCGCCAGCAGCCAAGTAGACGAGACTCAAGAGACCCAGTACTTC. It codes for CASSQVDETQETQYF.

This clone was seen once. The V call is TRBV19, the J call TRBJ2-7; D may be TRBD1 (6 bases). From germline, CDR1 is LNHDA and CDR2 SQIVND (reference sequence). With 3 bases removed from V and 3 bases from J, the gap between germline ends came to 12 bases. The CDR3 has 14 residues. CDR3 residues: CASSMRGGNYEQYF. DNA of the CDR3: TGTGCCAGTAGTATGAGAGGGGGTAACTACGAGCAGTACTTC. Complete variable domain (other parts from reference TRBV19 and TRBJ2-7): DGGITQSPKYLFRKEGQNVTLSCEQNLNHDAMYWYRQDPGQGLRLIYYSQIVNDFQKGDIAEGYSVSREKKESFPLTVTSAQKNPTAFYLCASSMRGGNYEQYFGPGTRLTVT.

The J gene is TRBJ2-5, the V gene TRBV7-9, with 8 positions matching TRBD2. CDR3 length equals 15 residues. V was clipped by 5 bases and J by 1 base; unmatched bases: 6. Germline V lookup: CDR1 SEHNR, CDR2 FQNEAQ (reference sequence). The CDR3 sequence: CASSPLAGFQETQYF. CDR3 DNA sequence: TGTGCCAGCAGCCCCTTAGCGGGATTCCAAGAGACCCAGTACTTC.

The V call is TRBV6-1, the J call TRBJ1-2; 7 bases agree with TRBD1. The CDR3 sequence is 14 residues long. Germline V gene lookup returns CDR1 MNHNS and CDR2 SASEGT. V dropped 3 bases and J dropped 4; count of bases not matched to a gene: 5. The CDR3 DNA follows: TGTGCCAGCAGTGAGGAGACAGGGATCTATGGCTACACCTTC. As protein: CASSEETGIYGYTF.

The J gene is TRBJ2-1, the V gene TRBV5-4, with 11 bases that match TRBD2. J was trimmed by 3 bases and V by 3 bases; bases with no gene match: 5. The germline CDR1 and CDR2 sequences are SGHNT and YYREEE (reference sequence). The CDR3 is made up of 16 amino acids. This chain's CDR3 is CASSSRLAGSYNEQFF. DNA for the CDR3: TGTGCCAGCAGCTCTAGACTAGCGGGAAGCTACAATGAGCAGTTCTTC.

The gene calls are TRBV25-1 and TRBJ1-4, with 7 bases that match TRBD1. The V and J ends lost 3 bases and 8 bases, in that order; junction bases with no gene match: 9. The CDR3 sequence is 15 residues long. Germline V lookup: CDR1 MGHDK, CDR2 SYGVNS. DNA of the CDR3: TGTGCCAGCAGTGAGCAACAGGGGCCGGGGGAAAAACTGTTTTTT. Translated: CASSEQQGPGEKLFF.

This chain connects TRBV27 to TRBJ1-5; TRBD1 agrees at 10 bases. After removal of 5 bases from V and 6 bases from J, the junction contained 7 bases not matched to a gene. Germline-derived CDR1 and CDR2 are MNHEY and SMNVEV (reference sequence). The CDR3 loop spans 15 amino acids. Written as DNA, the CDR3 is TGTGCCAGCAGTGTGACAGGGGGCTTGGGTCAGCCCCAGCATTTT. Amino acid sequence: CASSVTGGLGQPQHF.

The rearrangement uses TRBV9 and TRBJ2-2; 8 nucleotides agree with TRBD1. Trimming removed 4 bases from V and 6 bases from J; junction bases left unmatched: 8. The CDR3 has 15 amino acids. The germline CDR1 and CDR2 sequences are SGDLS and YYNGEE. This CDR3 is CASSKGGTGAGELFF. The CDR3 DNA is TGTGCCAGCAGCAAAGGGGGGACAGGCGCCGGGGAGCTGTTTTTT.

The chain uses TRBV9 and TRBJ1-3; D might be TRBD1 (5 bases). The CDR3 sequence is 15 residues long. The ends were cut back, 6 bases at V and 0 bases at J, with 13 bases in the middle. The germline V gene has CDR1 SGDLS and CDR2 YYNGEE. CDR3 sequence (DNA): TGTGCCAGCATCTCGGACAAGCCCTCTGGAAACACCATATATTTT. Its protein is CASISDKPSGNTIYF.